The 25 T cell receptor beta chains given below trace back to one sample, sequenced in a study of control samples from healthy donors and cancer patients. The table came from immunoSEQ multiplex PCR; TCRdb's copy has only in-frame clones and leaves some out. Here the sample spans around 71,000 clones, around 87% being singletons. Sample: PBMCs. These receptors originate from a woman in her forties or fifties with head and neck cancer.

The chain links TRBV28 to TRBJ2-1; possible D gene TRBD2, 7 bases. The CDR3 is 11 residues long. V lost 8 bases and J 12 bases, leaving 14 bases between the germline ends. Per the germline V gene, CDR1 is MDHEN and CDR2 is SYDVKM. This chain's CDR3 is CASYGGHRQFF. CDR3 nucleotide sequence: TGTGCCAGCTACGGGGGGCATCGGCAGTTCTTC.

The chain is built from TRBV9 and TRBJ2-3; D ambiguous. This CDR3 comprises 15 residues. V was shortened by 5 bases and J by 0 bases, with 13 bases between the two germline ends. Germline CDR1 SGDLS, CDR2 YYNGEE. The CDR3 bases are TGTGCCAGCAGTGCACGTTTCTCTAGCACAGATACGCAGTATTTT. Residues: CASSARFSSTDTQYF.

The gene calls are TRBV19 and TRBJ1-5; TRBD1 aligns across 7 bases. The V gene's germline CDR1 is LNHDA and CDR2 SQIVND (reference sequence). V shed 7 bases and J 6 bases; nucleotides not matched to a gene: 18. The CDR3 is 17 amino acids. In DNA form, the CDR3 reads TGTGCCAGTACGTTCCGACCGGGACAGTCCTTTAGTCAGCCCCAGCATTTT. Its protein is CASTFRPGQSFSQPQHF.

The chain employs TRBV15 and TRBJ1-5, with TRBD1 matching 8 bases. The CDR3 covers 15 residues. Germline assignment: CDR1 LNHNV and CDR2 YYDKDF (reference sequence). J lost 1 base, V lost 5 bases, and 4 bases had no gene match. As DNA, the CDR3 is TGTGCCACCAGCCAGGGGGCAATCAGCAATCAGCCCCAGCATTTT. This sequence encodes CATSQGAISNQPQHF.

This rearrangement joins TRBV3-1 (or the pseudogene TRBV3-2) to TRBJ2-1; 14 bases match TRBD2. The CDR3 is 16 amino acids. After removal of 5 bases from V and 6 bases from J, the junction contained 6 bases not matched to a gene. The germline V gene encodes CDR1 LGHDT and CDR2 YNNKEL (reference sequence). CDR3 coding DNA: TGTGCCAGCAGCTCCGAGACTAGCGGGGGGGCCAATGAGCAGTTCTTC. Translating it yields CASSSETSGGANEQFF.

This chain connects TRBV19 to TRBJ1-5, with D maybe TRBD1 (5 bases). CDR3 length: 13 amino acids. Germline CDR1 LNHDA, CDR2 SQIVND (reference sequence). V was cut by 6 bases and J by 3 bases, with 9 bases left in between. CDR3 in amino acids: CASRSTVNQPQHF. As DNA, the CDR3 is TGTGCCAGTAGATCGACAGTCAATCAGCCCCAGCATTTT.

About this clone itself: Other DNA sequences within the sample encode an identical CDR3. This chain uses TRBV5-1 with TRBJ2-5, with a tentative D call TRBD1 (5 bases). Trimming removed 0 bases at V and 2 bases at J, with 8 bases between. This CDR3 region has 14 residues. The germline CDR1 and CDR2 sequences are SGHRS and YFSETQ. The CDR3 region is CASSLGGPQETQYF. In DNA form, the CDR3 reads TGCGCCAGCAGCTTGGGGGGCCCACAAGAGACCCAGTACTTC.

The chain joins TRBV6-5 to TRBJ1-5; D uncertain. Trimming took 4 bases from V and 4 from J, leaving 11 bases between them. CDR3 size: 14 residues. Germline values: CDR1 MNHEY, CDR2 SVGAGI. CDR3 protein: CASSSLGQNQPQHF. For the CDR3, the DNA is TGTGCCAGCAGTTCACTGGGCCAGAATCAGCCCCAGCATTTT.

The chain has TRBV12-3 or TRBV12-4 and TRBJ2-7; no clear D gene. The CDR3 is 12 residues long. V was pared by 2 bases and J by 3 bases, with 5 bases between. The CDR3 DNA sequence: TGTGCCAGCAGTTTATGGATCTACGAGCAGTACTTC. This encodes CASSLWIYEQYF.

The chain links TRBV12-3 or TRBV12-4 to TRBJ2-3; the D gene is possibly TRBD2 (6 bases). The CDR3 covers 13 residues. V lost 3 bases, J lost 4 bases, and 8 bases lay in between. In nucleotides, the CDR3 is TGTGCCAGCAGTTTTTCGGGGGCAGATACGCAGTATTTT. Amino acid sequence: CASSFSGADTQYF.

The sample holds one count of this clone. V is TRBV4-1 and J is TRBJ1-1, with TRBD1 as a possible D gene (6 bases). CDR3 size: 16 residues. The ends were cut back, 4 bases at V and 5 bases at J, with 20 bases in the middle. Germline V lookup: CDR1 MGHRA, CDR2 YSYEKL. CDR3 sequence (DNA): TGCGCCAGCAGCCCCCCCCTCTGGCAGGGGAAGACTGAAGCTTTCTTT. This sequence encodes CASSPPLWQGKTEAFF.

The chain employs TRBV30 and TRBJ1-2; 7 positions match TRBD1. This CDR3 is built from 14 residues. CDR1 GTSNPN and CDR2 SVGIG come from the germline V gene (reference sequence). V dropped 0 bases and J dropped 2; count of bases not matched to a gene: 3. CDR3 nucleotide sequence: TGTGCCTGGAGTGTTATACAGGGGAACTATGGCTACACCTTC. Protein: CAWSVIQGNYGYTF.

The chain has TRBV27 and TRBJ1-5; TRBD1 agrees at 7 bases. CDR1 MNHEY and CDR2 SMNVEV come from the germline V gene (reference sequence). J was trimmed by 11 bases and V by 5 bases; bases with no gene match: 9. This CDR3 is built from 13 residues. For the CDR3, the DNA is TGTGCCAGCAGTCCAAGGGGGCCCCTGGCCCAGCATTTT. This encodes CASSPRGPLAQHF.

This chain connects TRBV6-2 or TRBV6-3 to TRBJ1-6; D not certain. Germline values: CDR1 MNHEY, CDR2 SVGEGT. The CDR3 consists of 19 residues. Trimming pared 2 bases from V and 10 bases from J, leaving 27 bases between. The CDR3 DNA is TGTGCCAGCAGTTACCCGCTGGGAGCTGGGGAACCCTTTGGGTCACCCCTCCACTTT. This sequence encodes CASSYPLGAGEPFGSPLHF.

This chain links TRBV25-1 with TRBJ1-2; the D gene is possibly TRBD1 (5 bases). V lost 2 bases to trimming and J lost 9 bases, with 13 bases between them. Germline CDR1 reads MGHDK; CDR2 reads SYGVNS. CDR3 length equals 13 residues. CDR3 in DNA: TGTGCCAGCAGTGAACAGGGCTGGAATAGCTACACCTTC. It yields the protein CASSEQGWNSYTF.

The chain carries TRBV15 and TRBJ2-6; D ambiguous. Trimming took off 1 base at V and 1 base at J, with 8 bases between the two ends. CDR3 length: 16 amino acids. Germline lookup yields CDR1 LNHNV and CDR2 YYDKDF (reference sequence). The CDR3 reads CATSRVSGSGANVLTF. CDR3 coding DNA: TGTGCCACCAGCAGAGTTTCTGGGTCTGGGGCCAACGTCCTGACTTTC.

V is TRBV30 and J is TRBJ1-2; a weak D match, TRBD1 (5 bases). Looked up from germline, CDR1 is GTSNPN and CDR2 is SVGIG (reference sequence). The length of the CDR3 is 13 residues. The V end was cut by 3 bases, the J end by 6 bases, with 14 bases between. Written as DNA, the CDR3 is TGTGCCTGGAGGAGGGGAAGGGGAGATGGCTACACCTTC. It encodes CAWRRGRGDGYTF.

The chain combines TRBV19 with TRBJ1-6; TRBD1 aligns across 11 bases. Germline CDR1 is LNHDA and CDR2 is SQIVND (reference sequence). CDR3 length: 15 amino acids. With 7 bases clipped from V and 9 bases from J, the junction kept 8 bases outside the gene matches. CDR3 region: CASTDLGQGVSPLHF. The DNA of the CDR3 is TGTGCCAGTACGGACTTGGGACAGGGGGTTTCACCCCTCCACTTT.

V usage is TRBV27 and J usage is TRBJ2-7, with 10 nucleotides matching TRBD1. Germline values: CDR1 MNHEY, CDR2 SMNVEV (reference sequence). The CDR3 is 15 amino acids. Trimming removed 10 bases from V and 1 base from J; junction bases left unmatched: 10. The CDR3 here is CATRQGQGSSYEQYF. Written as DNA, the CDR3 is TGTGCCACCCGGCAGGGACAGGGGTCTTCCTACGAGCAGTACTTC.

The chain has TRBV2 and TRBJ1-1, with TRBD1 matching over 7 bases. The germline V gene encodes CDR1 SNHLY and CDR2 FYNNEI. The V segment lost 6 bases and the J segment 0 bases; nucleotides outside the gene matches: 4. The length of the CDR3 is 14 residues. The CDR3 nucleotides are TGTGCCAGCAGGAGAGACAGGGTGAACACTGAAGCTTTCTTT. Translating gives CASRRDRVNTEAFF.

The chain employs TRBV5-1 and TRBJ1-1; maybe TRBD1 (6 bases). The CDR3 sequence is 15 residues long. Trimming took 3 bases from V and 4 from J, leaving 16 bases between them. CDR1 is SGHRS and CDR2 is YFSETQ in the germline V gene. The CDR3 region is CASSWGGRRGTEAFF. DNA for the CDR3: TGCGCCAGCAGCTGGGGGGGCAGGCGAGGCACTGAAGCTTTCTTT. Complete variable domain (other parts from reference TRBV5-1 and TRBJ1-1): KAGVTQTPRYLIKTRGQQVTLSCSPISGHRSVSWYQQTPGQGLQFLFEYFSETQRNKGNFPGRFSGRQFSNSRSEMNVSTLELGDSALYLCASSWGGRRGTEAFFGQGTRLTVV.

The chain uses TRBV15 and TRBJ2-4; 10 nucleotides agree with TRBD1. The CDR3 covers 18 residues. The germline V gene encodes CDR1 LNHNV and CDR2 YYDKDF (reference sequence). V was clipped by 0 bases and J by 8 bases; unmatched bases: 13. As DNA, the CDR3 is TGTGCCACCAGCAGAGATGGGGGACAGGGGCGTCGAGGGGACATTCAGTACTTC. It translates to CATSRDGGQGRRGDIQYF.

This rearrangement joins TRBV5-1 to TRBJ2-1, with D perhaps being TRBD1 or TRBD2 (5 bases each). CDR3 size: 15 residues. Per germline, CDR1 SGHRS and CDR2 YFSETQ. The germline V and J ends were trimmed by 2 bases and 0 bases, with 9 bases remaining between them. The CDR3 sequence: CASSLEGTSYNEQFF. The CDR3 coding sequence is TGCGCCAGCAGCTTAGAGGGGACCTCCTACAATGAGCAGTTCTTC.

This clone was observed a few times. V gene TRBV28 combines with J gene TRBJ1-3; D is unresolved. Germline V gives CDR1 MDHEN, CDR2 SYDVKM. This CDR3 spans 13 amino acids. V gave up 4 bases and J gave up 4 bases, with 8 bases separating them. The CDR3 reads CASSSPRGNTIYF. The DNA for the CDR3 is TGTGCCAGCAGTTCTCCGAGGGGAAACACCATATATTTT. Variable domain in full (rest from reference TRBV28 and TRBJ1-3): DVKVTQSSRYLVKRTGEKVFLECVQDMDHENMFWYRQDPGLGLRLIYFSYDVKMKEKGDIPEGYSVSREKKERFSLILESASTNQTSMYLCASSSPRGNTIYFGEGSWLTVV.

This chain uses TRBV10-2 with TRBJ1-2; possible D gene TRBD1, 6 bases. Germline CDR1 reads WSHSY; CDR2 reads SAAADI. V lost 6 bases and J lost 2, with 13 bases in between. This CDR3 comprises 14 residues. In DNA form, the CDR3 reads TGCGCCAGCAGCACCGTTAGGGGGAACTATGGCTACACCTTC. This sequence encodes CASSTVRGNYGYTF.